Listed here are 8 T cell receptor beta chains from one sample, sequenced in a study of blood T cell repertoires in COVID-19. TCRdb's table, derived via immunoSEQ multiplex PCR, lists solely in-frame clones and lacks some. The sample records about 42,000 clones, around 90% being singletons. The sample taken for sequencing was peripheral blood. Every receptor here comes from a man aged 45 to 65 with active COVID-19.

The chain couples TRBV30 to TRBJ2-7; 7 nucleotides align to TRBD1. This CDR3 is built from 16 residues. Germline V gene data show CDR1 as GTSNPN and CDR2 as SVGIG (reference sequence). The V and J ends lost 2 bases and 2 bases, in that order; junction bases with no gene match: 12. The CDR3 here is CAWSPEPGQPTYEQYF. For the CDR3, the DNA is TGTGCCTGGAGTCCAGAGCCGGGACAGCCAACCTACGAGCAGTACTTC.

This chain's CDR3 is CASSLAPGENEKLFF. The CDR3 coding sequence is TGTGCCAGCAGCTTGGCCCCAGGGGAGAATGAAAAACTGTTTTTT. The rearrangement joins TRBV5-6 to TRBJ1-4; D might be TRBD1 (6 bases). Germline V gene lookup returns CDR1 SGHDT and CDR2 YYEEEE. V lost 0 bases to trimming and J lost 5 bases, with 11 bases between them. There are 15 residues in the CDR3.

This chain uses TRBV5-5 with TRBJ2-1; 7 positions match TRBD1. Germline V lookup: CDR1 SGHKS, CDR2 YYEKEE (reference sequence). With V trimmed by 0 bases and J by 2 bases, 2 bases remained unmatched. CDR3 length: 15 residues. CDR3 loop: CASSLGGTAYNEQFF. The CDR3 DNA follows: TGTGCCAGCAGCTTGGGAGGGACAGCCTACAATGAGCAGTTCTTC.

The J gene is TRBJ2-3, the V gene TRBV18, with TRBD1 matching over 8 bases. Germline-derived CDR1 and CDR2 are KGHSH and LQKENI. V shed 3 bases and J 3 bases; nucleotides not matched to a gene: 8. This CDR3 region has 16 residues. CDR3 sequence reads: CASSPGQGGMTDTQYF. In nucleotides, the CDR3 is TGTGCCAGCTCACCTGGACAGGGCGGAATGACAGATACGCAGTATTTT.

The chain links TRBV5-1 to TRBJ2-7; the D gene is possibly TRBD1 (5 bases). The CDR3 has 13 residues. CDR1 SGHRS and CDR2 YFSETQ come from the germline V gene. V was trimmed by 5 bases and J by 0 bases, leaving 9 bases between them. CDR3 nucleotides: TGCGCCAGCAGTACGGACAACTCCTACGAGCAGTACTTC. Translation gives CASSTDNSYEQYF.

This sequence joins TRBV11-2 and TRBJ1-1; D unresolved. Germline CDR1 reads SGHAT; CDR2 reads FQNNGV. The CDR3 loop spans 15 amino acids. With 0 bases removed from V and 0 bases from J, the gap between germline ends came to 8 bases. The CDR3 is CASSLESRLNTEAFF. Written as DNA, the CDR3 is TGTGCCAGCAGCTTAGAGTCCAGGCTGAACACTGAAGCTTTCTTT.

This clone was seen more than once but under ten times. The rearrangement uses TRBV5-1 and TRBJ2-1, with 9 bases aligning to TRBD2. Losses at the gene ends were 4 bases for V and 7 bases for J; bases not matched to a gene: 9. This CDR3 spans 15 amino acids. Germline CDR1 and CDR2: SGHRS and YFSETQ. CDR3 coding DNA: TGCGCCAGCAGCCTTAGCGGGGGCCACGGGAATGAGCAGTTCTTC. Protein product: CASSLSGGHGNEQFF. Combining the CDR3 with reference TRBV5-1 and TRBJ2-1 gives the whole variable domain KAGVTQTPRYLIKTRGQQVTLSCSPISGHRSVSWYQQTPGQGLQFLFEYFSETQRNKGNFPGRFSGRQFSNSRSEMNVSTLELGDSALYLCASSLSGGHGNEQFFGPGTRLTVL.

V and J are TRBV5-8 and TRBJ1-1; D unclear. This CDR3 spans 15 amino acids. In germline, CDR1 is SGHTS, CDR2 YDEGEE. V lost 4 bases and J 4 bases, leaving 17 bases between the germline ends. The CDR3 DNA reads TGTGCCAGCAGCCCGGGAGGGAAATTGGGCACTGAAGCTTTCTTT. Translating it yields CASSPGGKLGTEAFF.